This TCR beta chain derives from a study of blood T cell repertoires in COVID-19. The overall study: Researchers got acute and convalescent COVID-19 samples from the United States, Italy and Spain. The analysed material was cDNA or gDNA that came from T cells, B-cell-depleted T cells, or PBMCs.

CDR3 length: 14 residues. Germline CDR1 is SGDLS and CDR2 is YYNGEE. Trimming removed 0 bases from V and 4 bases from J, with 10 bases in between. Seattle researchers signed up patients amid active infection and tracked them longitudinally. The table lists this clone with a few counts. Original data processing: Amplified reference gene primers provided the basis for estimating nucleated cell counts. Repertoires were generated with immunoSEQ multiplex PCR, while TCRdb's copy carries only in-frame clones and drops some. V, J and clone size are those of that table, while D and trimming were read from the DNA. The sample shows 200,000 or so clones, around four fifths of them seen only once.

The sequence derives from a woman over 75 with COVID-19, enrolled during active disease. The chain carries TRBV9 and TRBJ1-2; D is undetermined. Sequencing used peripheral blood. CDR3 amino acids: CASSVEPGSYGYTF. CDR3 sequence (DNA): TGTGCCAGCAGCGTAGAACCAGGTTCCTATGGCTACACCTTC.